This passage covers 28 T cell receptor beta chains from one sample sequenced in a study of shared clonotypes between healthy human individuals. Naive CD8 cells lacked CD45RO and underwent positive selection for CCR7, leaving out terminally differentiated effector memory CD45RA+ cells. The repertoire was sequenced with immunoSEQ multiplex PCR; TCRdb's copy has only in-frame clones and lacks some. The table has some 2 million clones, about 95% seen once. What was sequenced was naive CD8+ T cells sorted from blood. The origin of the receptors is a young man in good health.

Comment on this clone: Other DNA sequences in this specimen translate into the identical CDR3. This chain uses TRBV19 with TRBJ1-1; D unclear. Trimming left V 0 bases short and J 5 bases short, with 7 bases between. Germline V gives CDR1 LNHDA, CDR2 SQIVND (reference sequence). This CDR3 spans 13 amino acids. The CDR3 sequence is CASSIEGWTEAFF. In DNA, the CDR3 is TGTGCCAGTAGTATAGAGGGTTGGACTGAAGCTTTCTTT.

The chain employs TRBV4-3 and TRBJ2-3; 8 nucleotides match TRBD2. J lost 5 bases, V lost 0 bases, and 13 bases had no gene match. The CDR3 length is 18 residues. Germline values: CDR1 LGHNA, CDR2 YSLEER. For the CDR3, the DNA is TGCGCCAGCAGCCAAGAGGGAATTCGGGAGGGAGTTGGAGATACGCAGTATTTT. Its translation: CASSQEGIREGVGDTQYF.

The gene calls are TRBV29-1 and TRBJ2-1, with D perhaps matching TRBD1 (6 bases). The CDR3 has 12 amino acids. Trimming removed 2 bases from V and 13 bases from J, with 15 bases in between. Germline-derived CDR1 and CDR2 are SQVTM and ANQGSEA. DNA of the CDR3: TGCAGCGTTGAAATCGGCAGGGGACAACAGTTCTTC. Residues: CSVEIGRGQQFF.

This chain connects TRBV28 to TRBJ2-5, with D possibly matching TRBD2 (6 bases). This CDR3 spans 14 amino acids. Germline CDR1 MDHEN, CDR2 SYDVKM. Trimming shortened V by 3 bases and J by 9 bases, and 17 bases separated the two germline ends. CDR3 sequence reads: CASSFPTSRASQYF. The CDR3 region has the DNA TGTGCCAGCAGTTTCCCCACTAGCAGGGCATCCCAGTACTTC.

A note on this clone: Other DNA sequences in the same sample also yield this CDR3. The DNA of the CDR3 is TGTGCCAGCAGCTTAAGGGACACCTACGAGCAGTACTTC. Translation: CASSLRDTYEQYF. The rearrangement uses TRBV11-2 and TRBJ2-7; the D gene is possibly TRBD1 (6 bases). CDR3 length equals 13 residues. Trimming took off 2 bases at V and 2 bases at J, with 7 bases between the two ends. Germline CDR1 is SGHAT and CDR2 is FQNNGV.

The chain carries TRBV11-2 and TRBJ1-2; D is ambiguous. Per germline, CDR1 SGHAT and CDR2 FQNNGV. The germline V and J ends were trimmed by 0 bases and 7 bases, with 9 bases remaining between them. The CDR3 runs 13 residues. CDR3 in amino acids: CASSLERAGGYTF. The CDR3 nucleotides read TGTGCCAGCAGCTTAGAACGGGCGGGTGGCTACACCTTC.

The chain employs TRBV6-5 and TRBJ1-5; the D gene is possibly TRBD1 (5 bases). From germline, CDR1 is MNHEY and CDR2 SVGAGI. The CDR3 contains 15 residues. V was trimmed by 5 bases and J by 7 bases, leaving 18 bases between them. CDR3 residues: CASSGRDRLGQPQHF. CDR3 bases: TGTGCCAGCAGTGGCAGGGACCGCCTGGGGCAGCCCCAGCATTTT.

This rearrangement joins TRBV5-4 to TRBJ2-3, with unresolved D. Between the trimmed V and J ends, which lost 0 bases and 6 bases, there was a span of 11 bases. CDR1 and CDR2 (germline): SGHNT, YYREEE (reference sequence). The CDR3 length is 14 residues. The chain's CDR3 is CASSLEVRPDTQYF. The CDR3, as DNA: TGTGCCAGCAGCTTGGAGGTCCGTCCGGATACGCAGTATTTT.

The J gene is TRBJ2-7, the V gene TRBV20-1; D is undetermined. The CDR3 is made up of 11 amino acids. Germline CDR1 is DFQATT and CDR2 is SNEGSKA (reference sequence). Trimming removed 1 base from V and 7 bases from J, with 8 bases in between. CDR3 region: CSARVVTEQYF. DNA of the CDR3: TGCAGTGCTAGAGTCGTGACGGAGCAGTACTTC.

J is TRBJ2-5 and V is TRBV11-3; D gene uncertain. The CDR3 contains 13 residues. V lost 0 bases, J lost 4 bases, and 6 bases lay in between. The germline V gene has CDR1 SGHNT and CDR2 YENEEA. CDR3 sequence: CASSLDRRETQYF. The CDR3 nucleotides are TGTGCCAGCAGCTTAGATCGGAGAGAGACCCAGTACTTC.

The chain couples TRBV4-1 to TRBJ2-7; 14 bases map to TRBD2. V gave up 3 bases and J gave up 3 bases; unmatched junction bases: 4. There are 16 residues in the CDR3. Germline-derived CDR1 and CDR2 are MGHRA and YSYEKL. Here the CDR3 reads CASSHRLAGGLYEQYF. CDR3 nucleotide sequence: TGCGCCAGCAGCCACCGACTAGCGGGGGGGCTCTACGAGCAGTACTTC.

The V call is TRBV27, the J call TRBJ1-1, with 9 bases matching TRBD1. The ends lost 6 bases at V and 7 bases at J; junction bases unmatched: 6. Germline assignment: CDR1 MNHEY and CDR2 SMNVEV (reference sequence). This CDR3 is built from 13 residues. This CDR3 reads CASSPGQGYEAFF. The CDR3 nucleotides read TGTGCCAGCAGCCCGGGACAGGGCTATGAAGCTTTCTTT.

This sequence joins TRBV4-1 and TRBJ1-1; no clear D gene. Germline assignment: CDR1 MGHRA and CDR2 YSYEKL. Trimming pared 0 bases from V and 6 bases from J, leaving 11 bases between. The CDR3 consists of 14 residues. The CDR3 nucleotides read TGCGCCAGCAGCCAAGAGGCCGCTAGCCCTGAAGCTTTCTTT. Translated: CASSQEAASPEAFF.

V gene TRBV6-1 combines with J gene TRBJ2-1; TRBD2 agrees at 10 bases. The V and J ends lost 5 bases and 3 bases, in that order; junction bases with no gene match: 4. The CDR3 extends over 15 amino acids. The germline gives CDR1 MNHNS, CDR2 SASEGT. DNA of the CDR3: TGTGCCAGCAGTATAGCGGGGGGTTTCTACAATGAGCAGTTCTTC. Protein sequence: CASSIAGGFYNEQFF.

CDR3 nucleotides: TGTGCCAGCAGTGAAGCGCTTGGGACAAACGCCTACGAGCAGTACTTC. Protein sequence: CASSEALGTNAYEQYF. The genes are TRBV2 and TRBJ2-7; D may be TRBD1 (6 bases). The ends were cut back, 0 bases at V and 2 bases at J, with 14 bases in the middle. The CDR3 extends over 16 amino acids. Germline V gene lookup returns CDR1 SNHLY and CDR2 FYNNEI.

V is TRBV14 and J is TRBJ1-2; tentative D call: TRBD1 (6 bases). The CDR3 has 15 amino acids. Between the trimmed V and J ends, which lost 0 bases and 6 bases, there was a span of 14 bases. Germline values: CDR1 SGHDN, CDR2 FVKESK. CDR3 DNA: TGTGCCAGCAGCCAAGAGGGGGCGCGTGAGGATGGCTACACCTTC. This encodes CASSQEGAREDGYTF.

The rearrangement links TRBV6-6 to TRBJ1-2; TRBD1 aligns across 7 bases. CDR1 and CDR2 from the germline V gene are MNHNY and SVGAGI (reference sequence). The CDR3 loop spans 14 amino acids. V lost 4 bases and J lost 4; bases outside the gene matches: 6. CDR3 sequence: CASSFGGTAYGYTF. The CDR3 DNA reads as TGTGCCAGCAGTTTCGGGGGGACAGCCTATGGCTACACCTTC.

The rearrangement links TRBV13 to TRBJ1-4, with D unclear. The CDR3 is made up of 14 amino acids. Trimming took off 5 bases at V and 2 bases at J, with 9 bases between the two ends. Per the germline V gene, CDR1 is PRHDT and CDR2 is FYEKMQ (reference sequence). Here the CDR3 reads CASSPGRTNEKLFF. In DNA, the CDR3 is TGTGCCAGCAGCCCTGGGCGGACTAATGAAAAACTGTTTTTT. The complete variable domain, with remaining parts taken from reference TRBV13 and TRBJ1-4, reads AAGVIQSPRHLIKEKRETATLKCYPIPRHDTVYWYQQGPGQDPQFLISFYEKMQSDKGSIPDRFSAQQFSDYHSELNMSSLELGDSALYFCASSPGRTNEKLFFGSGTQLSVL.

This clone has just one count. The chain employs TRBV9 and TRBJ1-2; TRBD1 agrees at 12 bases. This CDR3 comprises 16 residues. The junction had 3 bases not matched to a gene; V was cut back by 0 bases and J by 3 bases. Germline V lookup: CDR1 SGDLS, CDR2 YYNGEE. CDR3 in amino acids: CASSVGRDRGHYGYTF. DNA for the CDR3: TGTGCCAGCAGCGTAGGGCGGGACAGGGGGCACTATGGCTACACCTTC.

The genes are TRBV6-5 and TRBJ2-1; the match to TRBD2 covers 8 bases. Trimming at V came to 5 bases and at J to 2 bases, leaving 5 bases not matched to a gene. Germline CDR1 MNHEY, CDR2 SVGAGI. The CDR3 covers 15 residues. In DNA, the CDR3 is TGTGCCAGCAGTAAACGGGAGGGGGCCTACAATGAGCAGTTCTTC. As protein: CASSKREGAYNEQFF.

With regard to this clone: This same CDR3 is encoded by further DNA sequences in the sample. The rearrangement uses TRBV7-9 and TRBJ2-3, with D perhaps assigned TRBD1 or TRBD2 (5 bases each). There are 14 residues in the CDR3. From germline, CDR1 is SEHNR and CDR2 FQNEAQ (reference sequence). The V end was cut by 5 bases, the J end by 1 base, with 10 bases between. The CDR3 loop reads CASSLGDGTDTQYF. DNA for the CDR3: TGTGCCAGCAGCCTAGGGGACGGCACAGATACGCAGTATTTT.

This chain connects TRBV14 to TRBJ2-5, with a weak D call TRBD1 (6 bases). Germline V gives CDR1 SGHDN, CDR2 FVKESK. This CDR3 region has 17 residues. V lost 4 bases, J lost 3 bases, and 21 bases lay in between. CDR3 nucleotide sequence: TGTGCCAGCAGCCCCGCTCTCGTTTGGGACACCGAAGAGACCCAGTACTTC. Translation: CASSPALVWDTEETQYF.

The J gene is TRBJ2-3, the V gene TRBV2, with 10 positions matching TRBD2. The CDR3 covers 19 residues. Germline V CDR1 and CDR2: SNHLY, FYNNEI. J gave up 0 bases and V 1 base, and 10 bases lay outside the gene matches. The CDR3 coding sequence is TGTGCCAGCAGTGAAGTCCCAGCGGGAGGGCCGTTGAGCACAGATACGCAGTATTTT. This codes for CASSEVPAGGPLSTDTQYF.

The chain carries TRBV6-1 and TRBJ1-2, with TRBD1 identical over 9 bases. The ends lost 1 base at V and 6 bases at J; junction bases unmatched: 9. The CDR3 is 16 amino acids. From germline, CDR1 is MNHNS and CDR2 SASEGT. The CDR3 region has the DNA TGTGCCAGCAGTGAAGACTGGACAGGGGATACCCATGGCTACACCTTC. Amino acids: CASSEDWTGDTHGYTF.

The chain links TRBV19 to TRBJ2-7; either TRBD1 or TRBD2 may fit D (5 bases each). The CDR3 is 16 residues long. The V and J ends lost 5 bases and 3 bases respectively, with 20 bases between them. Germline CDR1 is LNHDA and CDR2 is SQIVND (reference sequence). The chain's CDR3 is CASSYTVLGDVYEQYF. The CDR3 nucleotides are TGTGCCAGTAGTTATACTGTTCTAGGGGACGTCTACGAGCAGTACTTC.

The chain recombines TRBV6-5 with TRBJ2-7; D ambiguous. CDR1 and CDR2 from the germline V gene are MNHEY and SVGAGI. The length of the CDR3 is 13 residues. Trimming cost V 7 bases and J 2 bases, with 12 bases left between them. The CDR3 coding sequence is TGTGCCAGCACTGGGGTCCGCACCTACGAGCAGTACTTC. Its protein is CASTGVRTYEQYF.

The chain links TRBV5-6 to TRBJ2-7, with a weak D call TRBD2 (6 bases). V gave up 2 bases and J gave up 6 bases, with 12 bases separating them. Germline CDR1 SGHDT, CDR2 YYEEEE. The CDR3 spans 13 residues. The CDR3 nucleotides are TGTGCCAGCAGCTTTGGAGGGGATCTCGAGCAGTACTTC. It encodes CASSFGGDLEQYF.

A few counts support this clone. This chain joins TRBV10-3 and TRBJ1-1; no clear D gene. V was clipped by 4 bases and J by 4 bases, with 4 bases between them. This CDR3 has 11 amino acids. Germline V gives CDR1 ENHRY, CDR2 SYGVKD. The CDR3 reads CAISGSTEAFF. The CDR3 region has the DNA TGTGCCATCAGTGGGAGCACTGAAGCTTTCTTT.